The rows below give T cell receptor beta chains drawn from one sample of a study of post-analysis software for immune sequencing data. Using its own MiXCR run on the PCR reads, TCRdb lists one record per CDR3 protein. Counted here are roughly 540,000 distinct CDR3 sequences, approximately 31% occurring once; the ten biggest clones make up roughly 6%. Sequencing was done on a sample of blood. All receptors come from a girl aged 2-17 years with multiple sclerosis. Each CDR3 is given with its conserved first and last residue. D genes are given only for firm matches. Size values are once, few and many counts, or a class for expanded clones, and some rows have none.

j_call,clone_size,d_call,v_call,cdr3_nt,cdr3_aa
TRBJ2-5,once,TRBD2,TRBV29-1,TGCAGCGTCGGGGCCCGACTAGCGGACAATGAGCAGTACTTC,CSVGARLADNEQYF
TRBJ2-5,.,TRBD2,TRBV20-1,TGCAGTGCCGAGACTAGCGGGCGAGTAGAGACCCAGTACTTC,CSAETSGRVETQYF
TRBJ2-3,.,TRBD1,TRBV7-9,TGTGCCAGCAGCAAGACCGGGACAGGCCCGACAGATACGCAGTATTTT,CASSKTGTGPTDTQYF
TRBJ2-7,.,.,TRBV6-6,TGTGCCAGCAGTCCAACCGCGACAGGCTACGAGCAGTACTTC,CASSPTATGYEQYF
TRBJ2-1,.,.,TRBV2,TGTGCCAGCAGCCTGGAAATGTACAATGAGCAGTTCTTC,CASSLEMYNEQFF
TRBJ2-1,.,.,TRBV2,TGTGCCAGTAGTGAAAGGTCAGGGAATGAGCAGTTCTTC,CASSERSGNEQFF
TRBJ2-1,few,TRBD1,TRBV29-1,TGCAGCGGCGACAGGGAAGAGTTCTTC,CSGDREEFF
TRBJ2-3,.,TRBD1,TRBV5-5,TGTGCCAGCACAGGGGGCGCGGGCACAGATACGCAGTATTTT,CASTGGAGTDTQYF
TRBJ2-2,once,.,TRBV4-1,TGCGCCAGCAGCCTCCTCCCGGGAGCCCTACTTCATTCCGGGGAGCTGTTTTTT,CASSLLPGALLHSGELFF
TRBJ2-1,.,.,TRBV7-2,TGTGCCAGCAGCTTAGGCGAATTCTACAATGAGCAGTTCTTC,CASSLGEFYNEQFF
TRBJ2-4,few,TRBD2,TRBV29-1,TGCAGCGTGGAGGGGAAGTGGGGGGGAGGAATTCAGTACTTC,CSVEGKWGGGIQYF
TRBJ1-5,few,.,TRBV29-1,TGCAGCGTTAGACGCGGAGCGAATCAGCCCCAGCATTTT,CSVRRGANQPQHF
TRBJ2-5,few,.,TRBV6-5,TGTACCAGCAGTAACCAGGAACAGGGCGGTCCGGTTGAGCAGTACTTC,CTSSNQEQGGPVEQYF
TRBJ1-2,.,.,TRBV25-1,TGTGCCAGCAGTGAATATGGTTGGGACTATGGCTACACCTTC,CASSEYGWDYGYTF
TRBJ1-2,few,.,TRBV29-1,TGCAGCGTTCCTAGCGCGGGGAAGCACTATGGCTACACCTTC,CSVPSAGKHYGYTF
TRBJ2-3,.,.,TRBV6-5,TGTGTCAGCAGTTACGTGGGACGCACAGATACGCAGTATTTT,CVSSYVGRTDTQYF
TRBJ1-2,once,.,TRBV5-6,TGTGCCAGCAGCTTTTTTATACGGGACGACCACTATGGCTACACCTTC,CASSFFIRDDHYGYTF
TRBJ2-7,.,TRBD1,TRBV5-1,TGCGCCAGCAGCTTGGACAGGGGGTCCCAGGGCGAGCAGTACTTC,CASSLDRGSQGEQYF
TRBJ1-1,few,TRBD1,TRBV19,TGTGCCAGAGGGGACAGGGGGCTGGAGAACACTGAAGCTTTCTTT,CARGDRGLENTEAFF
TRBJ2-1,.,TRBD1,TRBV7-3,TGTGCCAGCAGTTACAGGGGGCGCTTGGATGAGCAGTTCTTC,CASSYRGRLDEQFF
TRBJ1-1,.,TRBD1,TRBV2,TGTGCCAGCGTTTCCGGAAGACAGGGGGACACTGAAGCTTTCTTT,CASVSGRQGDTEAFF
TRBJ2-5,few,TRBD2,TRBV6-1,TGTGCCAGCAGTGAACTAGCGGGGGCCCAAGAGACCCAGTACTTC,CASSELAGAQETQYF
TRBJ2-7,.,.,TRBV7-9,TGTGCCAGCAGCACAATGACTCGCGAGCAGTACTTC,CASSTMTREQYF
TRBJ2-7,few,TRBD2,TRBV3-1,TGTGCCAGCAGCCATTTGCTTGAGCGGGGTCACTACGAGCAGTACTTC,CASSHLLERGHYEQYF
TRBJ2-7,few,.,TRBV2,TGTGCCAGCATTCCGGGGGCCGGTTACGAGCAGTACTTC,CASIPGAGYEQYF
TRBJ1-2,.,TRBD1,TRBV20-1,TGCAGTGCTGCTCCGCCGGGACAGGGGGCCGCGCGGATCTATGGCTACACCTTC,CSAAPPGQGAARIYGYTF
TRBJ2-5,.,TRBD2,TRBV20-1,TGCAGTGCTAGAGATTTGGGACGGGGGGAAGAGACCCAGTACTTC,CSARDLGRGEETQYF
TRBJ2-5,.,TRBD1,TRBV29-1,TGCAGCGTTGAAGAGCTCCGGGACAGGGGCGCTAATGAGCAGTACTTC,CSVEELRDRGANEQYF
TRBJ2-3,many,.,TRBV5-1,TGTGCCAGCAGTTTGGACGCAGATACGCAGTATTTT,CASSLDADTQYF
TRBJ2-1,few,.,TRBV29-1,TGCAGCGTTGAGCCAGGGGAGGGCTCCTACAATGAGCAGTTCTTC,CSVEPGEGSYNEQFF
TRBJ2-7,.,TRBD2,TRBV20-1,TGCAGTGCAAAATGGACTAGCAGGAACTACGAGCAGTACTTC,CSAKWTSRNYEQYF
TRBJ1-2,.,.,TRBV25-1,TGTGCCAGCAGTGAATCAGTAGTGGGGGGCTACACCTTC,CASSESVVGGYTF
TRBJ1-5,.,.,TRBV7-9,TGTGCCAGCAGCTTAGGACAGAGCAATCAGCCCCAGCATTTT,CASSLGQSNQPQHF
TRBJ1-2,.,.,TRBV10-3,TGTGCCATCAGTGAGTCCAATGAGGGCTACACCTTC,CAISESNEGYTF
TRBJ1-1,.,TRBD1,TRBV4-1,TGCGCCAGCAGCCAAGATCCAGGGGGCGAGGGAAACACTGAAGCTTTCTTT,CASSQDPGGEGNTEAFF
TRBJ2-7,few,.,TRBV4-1,TGCGCCAGCAGCCCCATGGTCGGGGACTACGAGCAGTACTTC,CASSPMVGDYEQYF
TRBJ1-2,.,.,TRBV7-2,TGTGCCAGCAGCTTACCGGGGAGGGACTATGGCTACACCTTC,CASSLPGRDYGYTF
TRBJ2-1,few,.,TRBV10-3,TGTGCCACCCAGGGGCTGCGGATCAATGAGCAGTTCTTC,CATQGLRINEQFF
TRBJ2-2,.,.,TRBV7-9,TGTGCCAGCAGCTTGGGGACGACTGTACGCACCGGGGAGCTGTTTTTT,CASSLGTTVRTGELFF
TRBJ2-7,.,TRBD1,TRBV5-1,TGCGCCGGCAGCTCCGACAGGGCGGGCGAGCAGTACTTC,CAGSSDRAGEQYF
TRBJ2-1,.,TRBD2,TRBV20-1,TGCAGTGCTAACGATTTTCGCCGGGGGGGGCGCAATGAGCGGTTCTTC,CSANDFRRGGRNERFF
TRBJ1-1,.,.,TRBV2,TGTGCCAGCACCCAGCTGAACACTGAAGCTTTCTTT,CASTQLNTEAFF
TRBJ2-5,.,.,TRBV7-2,TGTGCCAGCAGTAGGGCATCGGGGACCCAGTACTTC,CASSRASGTQYF